The rows below give T cell receptor beta chains drawn from one sample of a study of cytomegalovirus exposure and HLA in healthy donors. The protocol was immunoSEQ multiplex PCR, while the TCRdb copy is restricted to in-frame clones and leaves out a portion. The sample gives roughly 120,000 clones, roughly 73% of which show up once; about 4.3% is in the top ten. Material for sequencing was PBMCs. The origin of the receptors is a man aged 60 to 69 in good health and CMV-seropositive. Each CDR3 is given with its conserved first and last residue. D genes are given only for firm matches. A clone size is listed for some rows: how often the clone was seen (once, few, many), or a class if it is expanded.

J | length | V | size | D | CDR3
TRBJ2-5 | 13 | TRBV5-6 | - | - | CASSLASLETQYF
TRBJ2-2 | 15 | TRBV19 | - | TRBD1 | CASRRGTGDTGELFF
TRBJ1-5 | 13 | TRBV27 | - | - | CASSFGGRQPQHF
TRBJ2-3 | 15 | TRBV10-3 | medium-sized | TRBD2 | CAISLSTSETDTQYF
TRBJ1-2 | 13 | TRBV29-1 | once | - | CSVELGAGRGYTF
TRBJ1-4 | 15 | TRBV18 | - | - | CASSPTRGANEKLFF
TRBJ2-3 | 14 | TRBV5-1 | - | - | CASSLGEITDTQYF
TRBJ2-7 | 11 | TRBV2 | few | - | CASSGSYEQYF
TRBJ1-1 | 15 | TRBV7-9 | few | - | CASSLPGRGFTEAFF
TRBJ2-1 | 15 | TRBV6-1 | - | TRBD2 | CASSSRGAGYNEQFF
TRBJ1-1 | 15 | TRBV5-6 | - | TRBD1 | CASSLAGGFYTEAFF
TRBJ1-6 | 16 | TRBV27 | - | - | CASNRATGVDNSPLHF
TRBJ2-7 | 13 | TRBV7-9 | - | TRBD1 | CASIGTVGHEQYF
TRBJ1-1 | 12 | TRBV29-1 | - | - | CSVPGMNTEAFF
TRBJ1-3 | 17 | TRBV7-2 | - | - | CASSLGYGDNSGNTIYF
TRBJ2-3 | 16 | TRBV7-7 | once | TRBD2 | CASSLGPGLVTDTQYF
TRBJ2-7 | 16 | TRBV5-1 | few | - | CASSLWGQGPSYEQYF
TRBJ2-3 | 12 | TRBV2 | - | - | CATALSSDTQYF
TRBJ2-7 | 13 | TRBV6-6 | - | TRBD1 | CASSHRDSYEQYF
TRBJ2-7 | 12 | TRBV18 | - | - | CASSLLLYEQYF
TRBJ2-1 | 14 | TRBV7-2 | - | TRBD1 | CASSYYRGRNEQFF
TRBJ1-5 | 11 | TRBV19 | few | TRBD1 | CASSDRELAHF
TRBJ2-7 | 12 | TRBV19 | - | - | CASGRGGYEQYF
TRBJ2-7 | 16 | TRBV28 | - | TRBD2 | CASSSLTSGSSYEQYF
TRBJ1-2 | 12 | TRBV9 | few | TRBD1 | CASSATGGGYTF
TRBJ2-7 | 14 | TRBV4-1 | - | TRBD2 | CASSQLAGAYEQYF
TRBJ2-1 | 15 | TRBV6-1 | - | TRBD1 | CAGEKTGANYNEQFF
TRBJ1-2 | 13 | TRBV30 | - | TRBD1 | CAWWTGSNYGYTF
TRBJ2-5 | 14 | TRBV7-9 | - | - | CASRRDTGKETQYF
TRBJ2-1 | 14 | TRBV5-1 | - | - | CASSLALADNEQFF
TRBJ1-5 | 15 | TRBV6-4 | - | - | CASSKGGGINQPQHF